This is a list of T cell receptor beta chains from one sample in a study of PD-L1 blockade in urothelial cancer. Generated by immunoSEQ multiplex PCR, the TCRdb table keeps only in-frame clones and is missing some. Counted here are 100,000 or so clones, roughly nine tenths occurring once; the ten biggest clones make up just over 0.9%. The material sequenced was PBMCs, taken around atezolizumab (anti-PD-L1) treatment. These receptor sequences come from a woman older than 75 with urothelial cancer. Each CDR3 is given with its conserved first and last residue. D genes are given only for firm matches. Clone size is stated in some rows and not others, as once, few, many or a class when expanded.

d_gene,j_gene,abundance,v_gene,CDR3nt,CDR3aa
TRBD1,TRBJ1-5,few,TRBV27,TGTGCCAGCAGGGAAGGGACAGTCAGCAATCAGCCCCAGCATTTT,CASREGTVSNQPQHF
.,TRBJ2-7,.,TRBV5-1,TGCGCCAGCAGCTTGGACAGATCGGATTACGAGCAGTACTTC,CASSLDRSDYEQYF
.,TRBJ1-1,.,TRBV28,TGTGCCAGCACCCTTCTGTACGGGGCGGGGGACACTGAAGCTTTCTTT,CASTLLYGAGDTEAFF
TRBD2,TRBJ2-1,once,TRBV2,TGTGCCAGCAGTGAAGGGTTAGCGGGAGCCTACAATGAGCAGTTCTTC,CASSEGLAGAYNEQFF
.,TRBJ1-2,.,TRBV9,TGTGCCAGCACCCGACAGGATAACTATGGCTACACCTTC,CASTRQDNYGYTF
.,TRBJ2-7,once,TRBV6-1,TGTGCCAGCAGTGAAGCACCCAGAAGCTCCTACGAGCAGTACTTC,CASSEAPRSSYEQYF
.,TRBJ1-2,.,TRBV28,TGTGCCAGCAGCCTGGGGGGGTATAACGGCTACACCTTC,CASSLGGYNGYTF
TRBD1,TRBJ1-4,.,TRBV5-4,TGTGCCAGCAGCTTGGGGACAGGGGAAACTAATGAAAAACTGTTTTTT,CASSLGTGETNEKLFF
.,TRBJ1-1,.,TRBV5-1,TGCGCCAGCAGCTTGGGCTCAGGGTTGAACACTGAAGCTTTCTTT,CASSLGSGLNTEAFF
.,TRBJ1-3,.,TRBV28,TGTGCCAGCCTGGGGGGGCCCTCTGGAAACACCATATATTTT,CASLGGPSGNTIYF
TRBD2,TRBJ2-7,.,TRBV7-3,TGTGCCAGCAGCCCCCGCGGGGGGTCCTCCTACGAGCAGTACTTC,CASSPRGGSSYEQYF
.,TRBJ2-1,.,TRBV27,TGTGCCAGCAGTTCAGAACTCAGGGGCTCCTACAATGAGCAGTTCTTC,CASSSELRGSYNEQFF
.,TRBJ2-7,.,TRBV5-5,TGTGCCAGCAACCTGGACAGACAAGAGCAGTACTTC,CASNLDRQEQYF
.,TRBJ2-6,.,TRBV28,TGTGCCAGCAGTTACGCCGGGGTCCTAAACTCTGGGGCCAACGTCCTGACTTTC,CASSYAGVLNSGANVLTF
.,TRBJ2-5,.,TRBV14,TGTGCCAGCAGCCAAGGGAAGGACTCTTCTCAAGAGACCCAGTACTTC,CASSQGKDSSQETQYF